Listed here are 27 T cell receptor beta chains from one sample, sequenced in a study of blood T cells in healthy people across ages. Together with a sample-barcoded 5' primer, a J-beta primer mix was included in a second PCR lasting about 7 to 12 cycles. Each CDR3 protein gets one entry after TCRdb re-called the 5' RACE reads with MiXCR. Of about 800,000 distinct CDR3 sequences detected, over 45% appear once; the ten largest clones hold 22%. The specimen was blood. The source is a man aged 25 to 40 in good health.

The genes are TRBV20-1 and TRBJ2-5; D is possibly TRBD1 or TRBD2 (6 bases each). This CDR3 is built from 13 residues. Looked up from germline, CDR1 is DFQATT and CDR2 is SNEGSKA (reference sequence). The ends were cut back, 4 bases at V and 5 bases at J, with 14 bases in the middle. CDR3 in DNA: TGCAGTGCTATTTCCGGGGGCCAGGAGACCCAGTACTTC. Translated, it gives CSAISGGQETQYF.

The chain has TRBV20-1 and TRBJ2-1; 10 nucleotides match TRBD2. After removal of 4 bases from V and 9 bases from J, the junction contained 9 bases not matched to a gene. CDR3 length equals 14 residues. Germline-derived CDR1 and CDR2 are DFQATT and SNEGSKA (reference sequence). CDR3 in DNA: TGCAGTGCTAACATAGCGGGGGGTTTTAGTGAGCAGTTCTTC. It is translated as CSANIAGGFSEQFF.

This rearrangement joins TRBV5-1 to TRBJ2-5; perhaps TRBD2 as D (5 bases). V was clipped by 6 bases and J by 1 base, with 13 bases between them. Germline values: CDR1 SGHRS, CDR2 YFSETQ. This CDR3 region has 14 residues. The DNA for the CDR3 is TGCGCCAGCACGAGCGGAAGAGTCCAAGAGACCCAGTACTTC. This gives the protein CASTSGRVQETQYF. The variable domain in full, completed from reference TRBV5-1 and TRBJ2-5, reads KAGVTQTPRYLIKTRGQQVTLSCSPISGHRSVSWYQQTPGQGLQFLFEYFSETQRNKGNFPGRFSGRQFSNSRSEMNVSTLELGDSALYLCASTSGRVQETQYFGPGTRLLVL.

V and J are TRBV5-1 and TRBJ2-1, with 10 bases that match TRBD2. The J call may be faulty, since TRBJ2-7 better matches the DNA end. CDR3 size: 17 residues. Germline values: CDR1 SGHRS, CDR2 YFSETQ. CDR3 DNA sequence: TGCGCCAGCAGCGGCTCCCCTAGCGGGGGCTCCTACAATGAGCAGTACTTC. Its translation: CASSGSPSGGSYNEQYF.

CDR3 protein: CASSFRSGERNEQFF. In DNA, the CDR3 is TGTGCCAGCAGCTTCAGGAGCGGGGAACGAAATGAGCAGTTCTTC. V and J are TRBV11-3 and TRBJ2-1, with 7 bases matching TRBD2. Germline V gene sequence: CDR1 SGHNT, CDR2 YENEEA. This CDR3 contains 15 residues. The V gene end was trimmed by 3 bases and the J gene end by 7 bases; junction bases not matched to a gene: 9. The full variable domain, its missing parts supplied by reference TRBV11-3 and TRBJ2-1, is EAGVVQSPRYKIIEKKQPVAFWCNPISGHNTLYWYLQNLGQGPELLIRYENEEAVDDSQLPKDRFSAERLKGVDSTLKIQPAELGDSAVYLCASSFRSGERNEQFFGPGTRLTVL.

The chain is built from TRBV28 and TRBJ2-5; 8 nucleotides match TRBD2. The CDR3 runs 15 residues. J was trimmed by 0 bases and V by 6 bases; bases with no gene match: 6. Germline CDR1 MDHEN, CDR2 SYDVKM. In DNA form, the CDR3 reads TGTGCCAGCAGGGTGACTAGCGAGTACCAAGAGACCCAGTACTTC. As protein: CASRVTSEYQETQYF.

The V call is TRBV18, the J call TRBJ2-1; 8 nucleotides align to TRBD2. Germline V gene data show CDR1 as KGHSH and CDR2 as LQKENI. J gave up 5 bases and V 6 bases, and 12 bases lay outside the gene matches. The CDR3 is 16 amino acids. The CDR3 DNA sequence: TGTGCCAGCTCCCCGAGCGCGGGGGGTTGGGACAATGAGCAGTTCTTC. This encodes CASSPSAGGWDNEQFF.

As DNA, the CDR3 is TGCAGTGCAGGGAGGGGACGGATAGCCAAAAACATTCAGTACTTC. Translated: CSAGRGRIAKNIQYF. The rearrangement links TRBV20-1 to TRBJ2-4, with 7 bases fitting TRBD2. Trimming cost V 6 bases and J 0 bases; bases outside gene matches: 8. CDR3 length: 15 residues. Germline V gene data show CDR1 as DFQATT and CDR2 as SNEGSKA (reference sequence).

The CDR3 protein is CASSPPNRVGNTEAFF. The CDR3, as DNA: TGTGCCAGCAGCCCACCGAACAGGGTGGGGAACACTGAAGCTTTCTTT. The rearrangement joins TRBV7-9 to TRBJ1-1; D possibly corresponds to TRBD1 (6 bases). The V gene's germline CDR1 is SEHNR and CDR2 FQNEAQ (reference sequence). The V and J ends lost 5 bases and 1 base respectively, with 17 bases between them. The CDR3 loop spans 16 amino acids. Full variable domain (rest looked up from reference TRBV7-9 and TRBJ1-1): DTGVSQNPRHKITKRGQNVTFRCDPISEHNRLYWYRQTLGQGPEFLTYFQNEAQLEKSRLLSDRFSAERPKGSFSTLEIQRTEQGDSAMYLCASSPPNRVGNTEAFFGQGTRLTVV.

V and J are TRBV4-1 and TRBJ2-7; 7 bases are shared with TRBD2. The CDR3 is 14 amino acids. Germline CDR1 reads MGHRA; CDR2 reads YSYEKL. J lost 6 bases, V lost 2 bases, and 7 bases had no gene match. The CDR3 protein is CASSQLAEVGEQYF. In DNA, the CDR3 is TGCGCCAGCAGCCAACTAGCGGAAGTGGGCGAGCAGTACTTC.

This clonotype was seen a handful of times. This chain uses TRBV10-2 with TRBJ2-7; D remains ambiguous. Per germline, CDR1 WSHSY and CDR2 SAAADI. V gave up 3 bases and J gave up 2 bases, with 8 bases separating them. CDR3 length equals 13 residues. Here the CDR3 DNA reads TGCGCCAGCAGTGAAGGAGTTACCTACGAGCAGTACTTC. Protein: CASSEGVTYEQYF.

This clonotype was seen many times. V usage is TRBV7-2 and J usage is TRBJ2-5, with D possibly matching TRBD2 (6 bases). This CDR3 is built from 16 residues. The germline CDR1 and CDR2 sequences are SGHTA and FQGNSA. Trimming left V 2 bases short and J 4 bases short, with 17 bases between. In DNA form, the CDR3 reads TGTGCCAGCAGCTTATTTGCGGGAAGTGTTGGAGAGACCCAGTACTTC. Residues: CASSLFAGSVGETQYF.

J is TRBJ1-5 and V is TRBV7-2; no clear D. CDR3 length: 13 residues. Germline CDR1 and CDR2: SGHTA and FQGNSA. V gave up 2 bases and J gave up 3 bases, with 5 bases separating them. CDR3 residues: CASSLQNNQPQHF. CDR3 DNA sequence: TGTGCCAGCAGCTTACAGAACAATCAGCCCCAGCATTTT.

The genes are TRBV4-2 and TRBJ2-5, with D maybe TRBD2 (5 bases). This CDR3 contains 15 residues. With 0 bases removed from V and 2 bases from J, the gap between germline ends came to 10 bases. Looked up from germline, CDR1 is LGHNA and CDR2 is YNFKEQ. CDR3 DNA sequence: TGTGCCAGCAGCCAAGATTCGAGGGAACAAGAGACCCAGTACTTC. Residues: CASSQDSREQETQYF.

The chain couples TRBV20-1 to TRBJ1-2; D ambiguous. The germline gives CDR1 DFQATT, CDR2 SNEGSKA (reference sequence). The CDR3 consists of 13 residues. V was shortened by 6 bases and J by 2 bases, with 13 bases between the two germline ends. The CDR3 reads CSALQRVNYGYTF. CDR3 DNA: TGCAGTGCCCTCCAGAGAGTCAACTATGGCTACACCTTC.

This clonotype occurred a few times. This rearrangement joins TRBV28 to TRBJ1-2; perhaps TRBD1 as D (6 bases). Germline-derived CDR1 and CDR2 are MDHEN and SYDVKM. The CDR3 is 15 residues long. Trimming removed 3 bases from V and 2 bases from J, with 13 bases in between. The CDR3 loop is CASSLIFDRNYGYTF. CDR3 coding DNA: TGTGCCAGCAGTTTGATCTTCGACAGGAACTATGGCTACACCTTC.

The V call is TRBV9, the J call TRBJ2-1; D perhaps matches TRBD1 (6 bases). This CDR3 spans 12 amino acids. Trimming took 3 bases from V and 15 from J, leaving 16 bases between them. Germline V gene sequence: CDR1 SGDLS, CDR2 YYNGEE. In nucleotides, the CDR3 is TGTGCCAGCAGCGCACAACAGGGTCTCTTGTTCTTC. It codes for CASSAQQGLLFF.

The V gene is TRBV28, the J gene TRBJ2-7; 8 bases align to TRBD1. The CDR3 has 16 residues. CDR1 is MDHEN, CDR2 SYDVKM, per germline. V dropped 6 bases and J dropped 4; count of bases not matched to a gene: 14. The CDR3 here is CASRETLGQGGYEQYF. CDR3 nucleotides: TGTGCCAGCAGGGAAACACTCGGACAGGGTGGATACGAGCAGTACTTC.

This clonotype was detected only a few times. The chain recombines TRBV21-1 with TRBJ2-5; the DNA was not used to check the table's D call, TRBD1. TRBV21-1 is a pseudogene. This CDR3 is 16 amino acids long. In DNA form, the CDR3 reads TGTGCCAGCAGCGAAGATTGTTATACGGGGGAAGAGACCCAGTACTTC. Translation gives CASSEDCYTGEETQYF.

The chain uses TRBV30 and TRBJ1-2, with a possible D match to TRBD1 (6 bases). The germline CDR1 and CDR2 sequences are GTSNPN and SVGIG (reference sequence). The CDR3 extends over 13 amino acids. The V end lost 5 bases, the J end lost 1 base, and 11 bases lay between the germline ends. The CDR3 region has the DNA TGTGCCTGGCGGACAGACAATAACTATGGCTACACCTTC. The encoded protein is CAWRTDNNYGYTF.

The chain combines TRBV20-1 with TRBJ2-5; 9 bases map to TRBD2. Germline-derived CDR1 and CDR2 are DFQATT and SNEGSKA (reference sequence). This CDR3 has 15 residues. Losses at the gene ends were 4 bases for V and 0 bases for J; bases not matched to a gene: 6. The CDR3 protein is CSATSSGGNQETQYF. CDR3 nucleotides: TGCAGTGCTACAAGTAGCGGGGGCAACCAAGAGACCCAGTACTTC.

The gene calls are TRBV6-5 and TRBJ2-1; 7 nucleotides match TRBD1. J was trimmed by 2 bases and V by 7 bases; bases with no gene match: 8. CDR3 length: 15 residues. Germline V gene data show CDR1 as MNHEY and CDR2 as SVGAGI. CDR3 DNA: TGTGCCAGCACTGACAGGGTCCTTCCCTACAATGAGCAGTTCTTC. Translation gives CASTDRVLPYNEQFF.

The V and J genes are TRBV20-1 and TRBJ2-7; TRBD2 is a possible D gene (6 bases). The CDR3 is 16 amino acids. V was clipped by 3 bases and J by 3 bases, with 21 bases between them. The germline CDR1 and CDR2 sequences are DFQATT and SNEGSKA (reference sequence). The CDR3 spells CSASQSGRYQSYEQYF. The CDR3 bases are TGCAGTGCTAGCCAGAGCGGGCGCTATCAGAGCTACGAGCAGTACTTC.

The table lists this clonotype with a few counts. J is TRBJ2-1 and V is TRBV20-1; D possibly matches TRBD1 or TRBD2 (5 bases each). The V gene lost 5 bases and the J gene lost 10 bases, with 15 bases spanning the gap. This CDR3 comprises 12 residues. Germline values: CDR1 DFQATT, CDR2 SNEGSKA (reference sequence). CDR3 protein: CSASWMGDEQFF. The CDR3 DNA sequence: TGCAGTGCTTCTTGGATGGGGGACGAGCAGTTCTTC.

The chain carries TRBV28 and TRBJ2-7, with D perhaps TRBD2 (6 bases). The CDR3 is 14 amino acids. Trimming shortened V by 8 bases and J by 4 bases, and 18 bases separated the two germline ends. CDR1 is MDHEN and CDR2 is SYDVKM in the germline V gene. CDR3 residues: CASFGLTFNYEQYF. The CDR3 DNA reads as TGTGCCAGCTTTGGACTAACCTTCAATTACGAGCAGTACTTC.

The CDR3 here is CASSQEAALAEKETQYF. CDR3 nucleotides: TGTGCCAGCAGCCAAGAGGCCGCGCTAGCGGAAAAAGAGACCCAGTACTTC. The J gene is TRBJ2-5, the V gene TRBV4-2, with 7 bases fitting TRBD2. This CDR3 is 17 amino acids long. J was trimmed by 3 bases and V by 0 bases; bases with no gene match: 10. Germline V gives CDR1 LGHNA, CDR2 YNFKEQ.

The chain employs TRBV29-1 and TRBJ2-1; 10 bases agree with TRBD2. CDR3 length: 16 amino acids. The V and J ends lost 8 bases and 0 bases, in that order; junction bases with no gene match: 10. The germline CDR1 and CDR2 sequences are SQVTM and ANQGSEA. Here the CDR3 reads CSIPGLASRSYNEQFF. For the CDR3, the DNA is TGCAGCATTCCGGGACTAGCGTCTCGCTCCTACAATGAGCAGTTCTTC.